This entry lists 14 T cell receptor beta chains sequenced from one sample in a study of blood T cell repertoires in COVID-19. Clones were read by immunoSEQ multiplex PCR, and TCRdb kept only the in-frame ones, dropping some. The sample gives 300,000 to 350,000 clones, about 93% of which show up once; 2.5% to 4% is in the top ten. Sequencing input: peripheral blood. These receptors were collected from a woman under 30 who had recovered from COVID-19.

V usage is TRBV7-7 and J usage is TRBJ1-1; weak D call: TRBD1 (6 bases). This CDR3 spans 13 amino acids. V was clipped by 5 bases and J by 5 bases, with 12 bases between them. Germline assignment: CDR1 SSHAT and CDR2 FNYEAQ (reference sequence). The CDR3 region has the DNA TGTGCCAGCAGCCGGGACATCGGGACTGAAGCTTTCTTT. Protein: CASSRDIGTEAFF.

The chain uses TRBV3-1 (or the pseudogene TRBV3-2) and TRBJ2-1; D is perhaps TRBD1 (6 bases). Per the germline V gene, CDR1 is LGHDT and CDR2 is YNNKEL (reference sequence). V was pared by 1 base and J by 3 bases, with 7 bases between. The CDR3 covers 14 residues. CDR3 sequence: CASSQGGGYNEQFF. Written as DNA, the CDR3 is TGTGCCAGCAGCCAAGGAGGGGGCTACAATGAGCAGTTCTTC.

In this sample, this clone turned up once. DNA for the CDR3: TGTGCAGGACAGGCCCTTAGGGGCTACACCTTC. Its translation: CAGQALRGYTF. The chain employs TRBV7-9 and TRBJ1-2; 7 bases fit TRBD1. From germline, CDR1 is SEHNR and CDR2 FQNEAQ (reference sequence). This CDR3 is 11 amino acids long.

V gene TRBV3-1 (or the pseudogene TRBV3-2) combines with J gene TRBJ2-4; possible D gene TRBD1, 5 bases. The CDR3 sequence is 15 residues long. CDR1 LGHDT and CDR2 YNNKEL come from the germline V gene (reference sequence). V shed 2 bases and J shed 6 bases, with 14 bases lying between them. The CDR3: CASSQHGQGTNIQYF. In DNA form, the CDR3 reads TGTGCCAGCAGCCAACATGGGCAGGGTACAAACATTCAGTACTTC.

The chain employs TRBV5-6 and TRBJ1-3; D perhaps matches TRBD1 (6 bases). The CDR3 spans 14 residues. The V and J ends lost 1 base and 4 bases respectively, with 9 bases between them. Germline V gene lookup returns CDR1 SGHDT and CDR2 YYEEEE. The CDR3 reads CASSLWQGGNTIYF. The CDR3 DNA sequence: TGTGCCAGCAGCTTGTGGCAGGGGGGAAACACCATATATTTT.

The chain is built from TRBV6-2 or TRBV6-3 and TRBJ2-7, with 7 bases fitting TRBD1. The J segment lost 2 bases and the V segment lost 7 bases, leaving 8 bases of the junction unmatched. The CDR3 contains 14 residues. CDR1 and CDR2 from the germline V gene are MNHEY and SVGEGT. The CDR3 here is CASTPGTVPYEQYV. The CDR3 DNA follows: TGTGCCAGCACCCCCGGGACAGTCCCCTACGAGCAGTACGTC.

This clone was seen more than once but under ten times. This chain connects TRBV19 to TRBJ2-2; 8 bases are shared with TRBD1. The junction had 5 bases not matched to a gene; V was cut back by 4 bases and J by 4 bases. In germline, CDR1 is LNHDA, CDR2 SQIVND (reference sequence). The CDR3 is 15 amino acids. In DNA, the CDR3 is TGTGCCAGTAGTACAAGACAGGGGCTCACCGGGGAGCTGTTTTTT. Its protein product is CASSTRQGLTGELFF.

The rearrangement links TRBV5-1 to TRBJ2-2, with TRBD1 identical over 7 bases. The CDR3 is 16 residues long. Germline V gene sequence: CDR1 SGHRS, CDR2 YFSETQ. J was trimmed by 4 bases and V by 1 base; bases with no gene match: 7. This chain's CDR3 is CASSLQRGRATGELFF. In DNA, the CDR3 is TGCGCCAGCAGCTTGCAAAGGGGGCGGGCCACCGGGGAGCTGTTTTTT.

V usage is TRBV10-3 and J usage is TRBJ1-4, with a tentative D call TRBD1 (5 bases). Looked up from germline, CDR1 is ENHRY and CDR2 is SYGVKD. Trimming removed 5 bases from V and 8 bases from J, with 18 bases in between. CDR3 length: 15 residues. In DNA, the CDR3 is TGTGCCATCAGTAATGCGGGGGATGCTGGGGAAAAACTGTTTTTT. This encodes CAISNAGDAGEKLFF.

This chain links TRBV2 with TRBJ1-2; TRBD1 matches 7 bases. The length of the CDR3 is 15 residues. After removal of 3 bases from V and 2 bases from J, the junction contained 6 bases not matched to a gene. Germline V lookup: CDR1 SNHLY, CDR2 FYNNEI. The CDR3 nucleotides are TGTGCCAGCAGTGAGCTCAGGGGGTACAACTATGGCTACACCTTC. Translating it yields CASSELRGYNYGYTF.

The J gene is TRBJ1-4, the V gene TRBV11-2; 8 bases line up with TRBD1. The CDR3 consists of 14 residues. The germline V gene has CDR1 SGHAT and CDR2 FQNNGV. Trimming took 4 bases from V and 7 from J; bases not matched to a gene: 5. CDR3 DNA sequence: TGTGCCAGCAGCTCGACAGGGGTTGGTGAAAAACTGTTTTTT. Its protein is CASSSTGVGEKLFF. Drawing the rest from reference TRBV11-2 and TRBJ1-4, the complete variable domain is EAGVAQSPRYKIIEKRQSVAFWCNPISGHATLYWYQQILGQGPKLLIQFQNNGVVDDSQLPKDRFSAERLKGVDSTLKIQPAKLEDSAVYLCASSSTGVGEKLFFGSGTQLSVL.

V is TRBV13 and J is TRBJ1-1; the match to TRBD1 covers 10 bases. Trimming cost V 4 bases and J 5 bases; bases outside gene matches: 7. The CDR3 spans 15 residues. Germline V gene data show CDR1 as PRHDT and CDR2 as FYEKMQ (reference sequence). Here the CDR3 DNA reads TGTGCCAGCAGCTCGGAGGGGACAGGGGAGACTGAAGCTTTCTTT. It encodes CASSSEGTGETEAFF.

Remarks on this clone: This sample includes further DNA sequences coding for the same CDR3. The chain combines TRBV12-3 or TRBV12-4 with TRBJ1-5; D perhaps matches TRBD1 (6 bases). Trimming left V 6 bases short and J 7 bases short, with 10 bases between. The CDR3 sequence is 12 residues long. CDR3 DNA sequence: TGTGCCAGCAGGAGGGGGGGACAGCCCCAGCATTTT. The encoded protein is CASRRGGQPQHF.

This clone has only one observation. The rearrangement links TRBV30 to TRBJ2-5; a weak D match, TRBD1 (5 bases). Trimming cost V 0 bases and J 1 base, with 18 bases left between them. The length of the CDR3 is 17 residues. Germline lookup yields CDR1 GTSNPN and CDR2 SVGIG (reference sequence). As DNA, the CDR3 is TGTGCCTGGAGTGTATATTGGGGCGTGGTATCCCAAGAGACCCAGTACTTC. The encoded protein is CAWSVYWGVVSQETQYF.